The clone carrying this T cell receptor (beta chain) turned up a few times. This entry belongs to a study of quantifying T cell responses using KT2 cells. Study information: TCR alpha and beta constant-region primers primed reverse transcription of RNA.

The cDNA 3' end received a ligated oligonucleotide with a UMI. First-round PCR used 4 to 5 cycles and beta primers RC1.1 and RC1.2 covering TRBC1 and TRBC2. TCRdb recomputed calls from the UMI-ligation and nested PCR reads with MiXCR, one row per CDR3 protein. The sample carries tens of thousands of distinct CDR3 sequences, 9% to 15% recorded once. The TCR comes from a human donor. Specimen: PBMCs spiked with cells of the T cell clone KT2.

CDR3 sequence (DNA): TGTGCCATCAGTGTGGGTAGCGGGAGGGCGGACTACAATGAGCAGTTCTTC. Translated: CAISVGSGRADYNEQFF. The gene calls are TRBV10-3 and TRBJ2-1; 11 bases are a match to TRBD2. Per germline, CDR1 ENHRY and CDR2 SYGVKD. With 4 bases clipped from V and 3 bases from J, the junction kept 8 bases outside the gene matches. The CDR3 has 17 residues.